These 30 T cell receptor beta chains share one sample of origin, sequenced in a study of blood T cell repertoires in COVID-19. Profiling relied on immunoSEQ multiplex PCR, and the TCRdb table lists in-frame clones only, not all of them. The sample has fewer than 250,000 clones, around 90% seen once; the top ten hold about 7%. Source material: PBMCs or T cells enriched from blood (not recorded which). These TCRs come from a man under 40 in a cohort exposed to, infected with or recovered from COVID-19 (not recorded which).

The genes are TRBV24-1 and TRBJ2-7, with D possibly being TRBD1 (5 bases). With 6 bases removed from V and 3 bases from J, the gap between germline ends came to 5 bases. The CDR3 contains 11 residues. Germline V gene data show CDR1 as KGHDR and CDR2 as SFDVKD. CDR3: CATSRGYEQYF. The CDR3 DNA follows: TGTGCCACCAGTAGGGGCTACGAGCAGTACTTC.

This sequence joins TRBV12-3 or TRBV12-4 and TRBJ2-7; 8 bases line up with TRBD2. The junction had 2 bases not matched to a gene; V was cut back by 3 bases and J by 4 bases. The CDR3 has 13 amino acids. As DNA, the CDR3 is TGTGCCAGCAGTTTGGGACTAGTTTACGAGCAGTACTTC. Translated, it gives CASSLGLVYEQYF.

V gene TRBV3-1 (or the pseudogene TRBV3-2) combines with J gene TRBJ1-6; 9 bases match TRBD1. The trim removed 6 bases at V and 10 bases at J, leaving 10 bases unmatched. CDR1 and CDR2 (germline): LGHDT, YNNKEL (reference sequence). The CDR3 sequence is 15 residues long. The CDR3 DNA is TGTGCCAGCAGTCACCGGGACAGGGTCGACTCACCCCTCCACTTT. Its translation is CASSHRDRVDSPLHF.

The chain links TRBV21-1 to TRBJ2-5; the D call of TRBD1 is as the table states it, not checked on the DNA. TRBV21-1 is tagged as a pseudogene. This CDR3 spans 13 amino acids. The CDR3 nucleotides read TGTGCCAGCAGCAGGACAGGGAAAGAGACCCAGTACTTC. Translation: CASSRTGKETQYF.

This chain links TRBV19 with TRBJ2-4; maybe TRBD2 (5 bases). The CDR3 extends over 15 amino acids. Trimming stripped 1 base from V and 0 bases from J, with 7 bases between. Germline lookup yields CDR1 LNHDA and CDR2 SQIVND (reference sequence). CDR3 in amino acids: CASSIGTLAKNIQYF. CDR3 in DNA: TGTGCCAGTAGTATAGGGACTCTAGCCAAAAACATTCAGTACTTC.

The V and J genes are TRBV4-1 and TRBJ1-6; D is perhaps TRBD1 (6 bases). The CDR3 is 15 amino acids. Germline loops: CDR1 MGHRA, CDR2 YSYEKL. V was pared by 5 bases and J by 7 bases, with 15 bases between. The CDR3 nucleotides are TGCGCCAGCAGCGCCCTACCAGGGGTCAATTCACCCCTCCACTTT. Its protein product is CASSALPGVNSPLHF.

CDR3 sequence (DNA): TGTGCCAGCAGCTTCGGGGGGAATCAGCCCCAGCATTTT. It codes for CASSFGGNQPQHF. This rearrangement joins TRBV5-4 to TRBJ1-5; D is perhaps TRBD1 (5 bases). CDR1 SGHNT and CDR2 YYREEE come from the germline V gene (reference sequence). The ends were cut back, 2 bases at V and 4 bases at J, with 7 bases in the middle. The CDR3 spans 13 residues.

The CDR3 protein is CASSLGGRGQRETQYF. The CDR3, as DNA: TGTGCCAGCAGCTTAGGGGGCAGGGGGCAGCGAGAGACCCAGTACTTC. The rearrangement uses TRBV7-2 and TRBJ2-5; 8 nucleotides line up with TRBD1. The junction had 8 bases not matched to a gene; V was cut back by 1 base and J by 4 bases. Germline CDR1 is SGHTA and CDR2 is FQGNSA. The CDR3 covers 16 residues.

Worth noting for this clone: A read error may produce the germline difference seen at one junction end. The CDR3 reads CASSLNPSASTDTQYF. CDR3 bases: TGTGCTAGCAGCTTAAACCCTAGCGCGAGCACAGATACGCAGTATTTT. V is TRBV7-7 and J is TRBJ2-3; perhaps TRBD2 as D (6 bases). Germline CDR1 and CDR2: SSHAT and FNYEAQ (reference sequence). The CDR3 has 16 residues.

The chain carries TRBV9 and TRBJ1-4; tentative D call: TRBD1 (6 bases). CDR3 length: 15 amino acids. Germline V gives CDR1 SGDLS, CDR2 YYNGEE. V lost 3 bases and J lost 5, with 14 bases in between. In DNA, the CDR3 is TGTGCCAGCAGCGCCTCAGGGGCACCGAATGAAAAACTGTTTTTT. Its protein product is CASSASGAPNEKLFF.

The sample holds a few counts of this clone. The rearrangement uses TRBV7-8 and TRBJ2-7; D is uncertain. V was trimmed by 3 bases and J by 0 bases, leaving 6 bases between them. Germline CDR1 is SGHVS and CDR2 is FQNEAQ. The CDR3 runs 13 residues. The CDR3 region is CASSFSGSYEQYF. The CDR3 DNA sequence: TGTGCCAGCAGCTTTTCGGGCTCCTACGAGCAGTACTTC.

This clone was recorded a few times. The CDR3: CASSIGGGSGYTF. CDR3 in DNA: TGTGCCAGTAGTATAGGAGGAGGTTCTGGCTACACCTTC. The gene calls are TRBV19 and TRBJ1-2; D is unclear. The CDR3 has 13 amino acids. The V gene's germline CDR1 is LNHDA and CDR2 SQIVND (reference sequence). Trimming took 1 base from V and 7 from J, leaving 10 bases between them.

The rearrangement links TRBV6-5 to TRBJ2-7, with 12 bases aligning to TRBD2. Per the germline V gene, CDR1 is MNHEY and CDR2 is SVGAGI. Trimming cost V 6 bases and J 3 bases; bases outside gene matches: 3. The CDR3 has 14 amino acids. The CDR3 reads CASRLTSGSYEQYF. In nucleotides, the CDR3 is TGTGCCAGCAGACTGACTAGCGGGAGCTACGAGCAGTACTTC.

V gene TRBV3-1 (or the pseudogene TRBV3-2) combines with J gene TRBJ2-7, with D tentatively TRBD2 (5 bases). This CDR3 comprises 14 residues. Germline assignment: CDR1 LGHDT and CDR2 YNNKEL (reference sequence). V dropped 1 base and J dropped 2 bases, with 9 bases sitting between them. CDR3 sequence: CASSQVPGTYEQYF. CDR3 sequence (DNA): TGTGCCAGCAGCCAAGTTCCGGGGACCTACGAGCAGTACTTC.

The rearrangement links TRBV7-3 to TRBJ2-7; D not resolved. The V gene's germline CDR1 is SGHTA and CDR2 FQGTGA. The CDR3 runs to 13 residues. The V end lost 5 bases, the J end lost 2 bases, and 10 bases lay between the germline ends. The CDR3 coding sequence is TGTGCCAGCAGCCCCGAGCCCACCTACGAGCAGTACTTC. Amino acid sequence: CASSPEPTYEQYF.

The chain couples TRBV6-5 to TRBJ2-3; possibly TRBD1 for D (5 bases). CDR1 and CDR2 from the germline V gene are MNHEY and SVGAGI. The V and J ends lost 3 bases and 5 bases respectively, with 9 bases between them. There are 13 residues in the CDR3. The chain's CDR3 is CASSYRDRDTQYF. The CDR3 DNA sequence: TGTGCCAGCAGTTATAGAGACAGAGATACGCAGTATTTT.

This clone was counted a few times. The CDR3 sequence: CASSSSLIASGYYNEQFF. For the CDR3, the DNA is TGTGCCAGCAGCTCTTCCTTGATTGCTAGCGGATATTACAATGAGCAGTTCTTC. The rearrangement joins TRBV7-9 to TRBJ2-1; TRBD2 matches 7 bases. The ends lost 4 bases at V and 4 bases at J; junction bases unmatched: 16. CDR1 SEHNR and CDR2 FQNEAQ come from the germline V gene (reference sequence). The length of the CDR3 is 18 residues. Variable domain in full (rest from reference TRBV7-9 and TRBJ2-1): DTGVSQNPRHKITKRGQNVTFRCDPISEHNRLYWYRQTLGQGPEFLTYFQNEAQLEKSRLLSDRFSAERPKGSFSTLEIQRTEQGDSAMYLCASSSSLIASGYYNEQFFGPGTRLTVL.

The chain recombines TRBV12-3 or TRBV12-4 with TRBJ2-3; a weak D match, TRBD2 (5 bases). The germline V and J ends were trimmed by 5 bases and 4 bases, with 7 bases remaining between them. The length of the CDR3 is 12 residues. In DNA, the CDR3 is TGTGCCAGCAGTGCGGGCGCAGATACGCAGTATTTT. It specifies CASSAGADTQYF.

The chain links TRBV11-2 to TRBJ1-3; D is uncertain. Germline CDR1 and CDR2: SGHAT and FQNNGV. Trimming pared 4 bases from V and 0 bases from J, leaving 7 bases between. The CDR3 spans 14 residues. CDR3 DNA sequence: TGTGCCAGCAGCTCTAGAGGCTCTGGAAACACCATATATTTT. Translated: CASSSRGSGNTIYF.

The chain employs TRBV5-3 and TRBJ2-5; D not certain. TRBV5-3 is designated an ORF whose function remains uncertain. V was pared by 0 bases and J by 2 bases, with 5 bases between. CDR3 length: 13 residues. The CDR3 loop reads CARSLDGQETQYF. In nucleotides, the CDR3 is TGTGCCAGAAGCTTGGACGGGCAAGAGACCCAGTACTTC.

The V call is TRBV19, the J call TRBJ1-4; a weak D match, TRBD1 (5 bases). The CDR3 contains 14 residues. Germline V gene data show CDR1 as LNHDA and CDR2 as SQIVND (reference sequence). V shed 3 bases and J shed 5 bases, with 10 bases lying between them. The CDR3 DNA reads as TGTGCCAGTAGTATCCAGGGAGGCAATGAAAAACTGTTTTTT. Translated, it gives CASSIQGGNEKLFF. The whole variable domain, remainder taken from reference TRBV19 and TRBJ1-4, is DGGITQSPKYLFRKEGQNVTLSCEQNLNHDAMYWYRQDPGQGLRLIYYSQIVNDFQKGDIAEGYSVSREKKESFPLTVTSAQKNPTAFYLCASSIQGGNEKLFFGSGTQLSVL.

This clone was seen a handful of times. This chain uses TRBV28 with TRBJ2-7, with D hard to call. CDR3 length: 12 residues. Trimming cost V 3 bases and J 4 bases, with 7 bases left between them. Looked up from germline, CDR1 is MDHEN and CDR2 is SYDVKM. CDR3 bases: TGTGCCAGCAGTTTCAAGCCTTACGAGCAGTACTTC. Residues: CASSFKPYEQYF.

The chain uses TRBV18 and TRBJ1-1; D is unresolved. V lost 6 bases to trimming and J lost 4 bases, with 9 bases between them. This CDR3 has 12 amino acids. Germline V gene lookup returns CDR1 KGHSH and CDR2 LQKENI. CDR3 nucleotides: TGTGCCAGCTCCAGCGTACGCACTGAAGCTTTCTTT. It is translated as CASSSVRTEAFF.

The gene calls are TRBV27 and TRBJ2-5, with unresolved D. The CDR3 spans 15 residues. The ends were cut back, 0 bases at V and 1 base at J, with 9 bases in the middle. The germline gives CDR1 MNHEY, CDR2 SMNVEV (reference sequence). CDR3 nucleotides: TGTGCCAGCAGTTTATCTTTTGCGGCCCAAGAGACCCAGTACTTC. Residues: CASSLSFAAQETQYF.

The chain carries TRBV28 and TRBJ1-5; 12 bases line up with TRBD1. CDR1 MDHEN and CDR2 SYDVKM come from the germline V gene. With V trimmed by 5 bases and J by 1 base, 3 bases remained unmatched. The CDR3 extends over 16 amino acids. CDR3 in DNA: TGTGCCAGCAGTAGGGGACAGGGGGCCAGCAATCAGCCCCAGCATTTT. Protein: CASSRGQGASNQPQHF.

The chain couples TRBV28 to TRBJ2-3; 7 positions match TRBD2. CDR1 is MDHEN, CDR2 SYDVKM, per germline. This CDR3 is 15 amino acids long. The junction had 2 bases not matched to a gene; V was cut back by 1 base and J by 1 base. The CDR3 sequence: CASSLFAGGTDTQYF. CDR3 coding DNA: TGTGCCAGCAGTTTATTTGCGGGGGGCACAGATACGCAGTATTTT.

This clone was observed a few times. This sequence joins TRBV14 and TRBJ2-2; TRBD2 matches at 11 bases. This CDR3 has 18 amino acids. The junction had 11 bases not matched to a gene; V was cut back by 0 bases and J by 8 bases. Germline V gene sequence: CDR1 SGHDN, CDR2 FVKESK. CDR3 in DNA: TGTGCCAGCAGCCAAGAATCGGGACTAGCGGTTTCGCCAGGGGAGCTGTTTTTT. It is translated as CASSQESGLAVSPGELFF.

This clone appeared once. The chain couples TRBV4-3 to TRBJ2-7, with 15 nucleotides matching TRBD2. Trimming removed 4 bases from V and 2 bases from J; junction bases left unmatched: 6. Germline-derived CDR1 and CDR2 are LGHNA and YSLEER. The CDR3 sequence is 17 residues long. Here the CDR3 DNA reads TGCGCCAGCAGCCGTGGACTAGCGGGAGGGAACGCCTACGAGCAGTACTTC. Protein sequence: CASSRGLAGGNAYEQYF.

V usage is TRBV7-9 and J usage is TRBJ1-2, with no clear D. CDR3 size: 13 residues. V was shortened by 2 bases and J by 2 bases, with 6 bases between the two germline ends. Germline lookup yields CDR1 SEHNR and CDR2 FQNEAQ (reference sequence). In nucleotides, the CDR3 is TGTGCCAGCAGCTTACCGAGAAACTATGGCTACACCTTC. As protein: CASSLPRNYGYTF.

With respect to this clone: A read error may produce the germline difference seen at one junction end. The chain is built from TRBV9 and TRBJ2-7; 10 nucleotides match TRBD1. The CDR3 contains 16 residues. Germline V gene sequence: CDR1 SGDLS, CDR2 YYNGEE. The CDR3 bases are TGTGCCAGCAGCGTAGGTCGGGACAGGGGATCCTCCGAGCAGTACTTC. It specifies CASSVGRDRGSSEQYF.